This T cell receptor (beta chain) was observed in a study of radiotherapy plus CTLA-4 blockade in lung cancer. Trimming left V 4 bases short and J 4 bases short, with 8 bases between. Germline V gene data show CDR1 as SGHNT and CDR2 as YYREEE (reference sequence). The CDR3 covers 12 residues. Repertoires were generated with immunoSEQ multiplex PCR, while TCRdb's copy carries only in-frame clones and drops some. Among 100,000 or so clones listed, around four fifths were seen once. This clone was counted only a few times. The starting material was peripheral blood, obtained from a patient treated with radiotherapy plus ipilimumab. The clonotype originates from a human donor with non-small cell lung cancer that progressed on radiotherapy plus ipilimumab. The rearrangement links TRBV5-4 to TRBJ2-5; maybe TRBD1 (6 bases). The CDR3 nucleotides read TGTGCCAGCAGCCAAGGGGGAGAGACCCAGTACTTC. Translating gives CASSQGGETQYF.